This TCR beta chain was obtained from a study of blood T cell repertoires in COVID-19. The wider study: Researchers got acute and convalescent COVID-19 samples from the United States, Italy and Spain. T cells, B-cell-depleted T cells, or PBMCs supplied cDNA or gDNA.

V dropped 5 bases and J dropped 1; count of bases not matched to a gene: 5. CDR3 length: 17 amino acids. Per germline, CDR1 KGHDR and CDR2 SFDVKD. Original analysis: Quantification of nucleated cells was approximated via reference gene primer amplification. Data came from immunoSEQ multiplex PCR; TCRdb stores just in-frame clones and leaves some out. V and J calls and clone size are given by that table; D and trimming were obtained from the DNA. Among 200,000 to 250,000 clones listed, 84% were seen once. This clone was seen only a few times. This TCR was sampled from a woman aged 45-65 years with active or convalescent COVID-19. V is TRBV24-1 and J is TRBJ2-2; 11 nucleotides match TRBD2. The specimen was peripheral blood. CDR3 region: CATSALAGVGNTGELFF. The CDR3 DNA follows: TGTGCCACCAGTGCACTAGCGGGAGTCGGGAACACCGGGGAGCTGTTTTTT.